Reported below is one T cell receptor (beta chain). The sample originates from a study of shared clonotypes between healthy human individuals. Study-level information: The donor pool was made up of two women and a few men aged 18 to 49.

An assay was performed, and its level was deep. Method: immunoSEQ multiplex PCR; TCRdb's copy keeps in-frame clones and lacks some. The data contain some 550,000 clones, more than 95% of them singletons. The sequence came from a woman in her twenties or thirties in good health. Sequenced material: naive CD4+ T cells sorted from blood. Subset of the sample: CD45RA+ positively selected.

CDR3 in DNA: TGCAGCGTCGGAATCAACCCGGGCGGTGAGCAGTTCTTC. It specifies CSVGINPGGEQFF. The chain uses TRBV29-1 and TRBJ2-1; no firm D call. The length of the CDR3 is 13 residues. Looked up from germline, CDR1 is SQVTM and CDR2 is ANQGSEA. Deletions cut 6 bases from V and 9 bases from J, with 18 bases between.